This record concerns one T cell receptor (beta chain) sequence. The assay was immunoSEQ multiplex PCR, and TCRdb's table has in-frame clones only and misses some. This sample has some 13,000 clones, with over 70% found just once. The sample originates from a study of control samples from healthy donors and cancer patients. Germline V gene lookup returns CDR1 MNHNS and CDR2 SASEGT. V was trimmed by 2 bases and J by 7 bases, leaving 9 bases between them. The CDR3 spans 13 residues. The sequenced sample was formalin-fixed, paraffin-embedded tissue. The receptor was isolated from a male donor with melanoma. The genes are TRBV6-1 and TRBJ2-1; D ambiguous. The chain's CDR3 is CASSEPGRNEQFF. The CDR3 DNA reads TGTGCCAGCAGTGAACCCGGCCGTAATGAGCAGTTCTTC.